The 6 T cell receptor beta chains listed next were all sequenced from one sample in a study of read filtering for tumor transcriptome and immune sequencing. Molecular barcoded adaptors covering alpha/delta and beta/gamma chains were used on approximately 440 ng RNA. Via MiXCR, TCRdb re-called the reads, giving one row per CDR3 protein. The profile shows about 63,000 distinct CDR3 sequences, roughly 13% of them singletons. The sample comprised a population of CD138-negative cells sorted from bone marrow. These TCRs come from a donor aged 40 or older with multiple myeloma.

A few counts support this clonotype. This sequence is one base from a far larger clone and is likely a read error. The conserved closing phenylalanine or tryptophan is absent in this CDR3, likely reflecting a read error. J is TRBJ1-1 and V is TRBV5-8; D is perhaps TRBD1 (5 bases). CDR1 SGHTS and CDR2 YDEGEE come from the germline V gene. This CDR3 has 12 residues. V lost 0 bases to trimming and J lost 7 bases, with 7 bases between them. CDR3 in DNA: TGTGCCAGCAGCTTGGGACAGAGTGAAGCTTTCTTA. Its protein product is CASSLGQSEAFL.

The J gene is TRBJ2-5, the V gene TRBV12-3 or TRBV12-4; tentatively, D is TRBD2 (5 bases). This CDR3 spans 13 amino acids. V was shortened by 3 bases and J by 7 bases, with 12 bases between the two germline ends. The CDR3 reads CASSLSGSGTQYF. Here the CDR3 DNA reads TGTGCCAGCAGTTTGAGTGGGAGTGGGACCCAGTACTTC.

This clonotype was recorded many times. The J gene is TRBJ2-1, the V gene TRBV20-1; weak D call: TRBD2 (5 bases). CDR1 is DFQATT, CDR2 SNEGSKA, per germline (reference sequence). Trimming pared 5 bases from V and 3 bases from J, leaving 11 bases between. The CDR3 loop spans 13 amino acids. The CDR3 sequence: CSASGRGYNEQFF. In nucleotides, the CDR3 is TGCAGTGCTTCCGGACGGGGCTACAATGAGCAGTTCTTC.

This clonotype was observed a few times. This may be a read error: a much more frequent sequence differs by one nucleotide. The chain recombines TRBV7-8 with TRBJ2-1, with 9 bases lining up with TRBD2. The CDR3 totals 16 residues. The germline V gene encodes CDR1 SGHVS and CDR2 FQNEAQ. The CDR3 DNA follows: TGTGCCAGCAGCCACAAAGCTCTAGCGGGATACAATGGGCAGTTCTTC. It specifies CASSHKALAGYNGQFF. Full variable domain (missing parts from reference TRBV7-8 and TRBJ2-1): GAGVSQSPRYKVAKRGQDVALRCDPISGHVSLFWYQQALGQGPEFLTYFQNEAQLDKSGLPSDRFFAERPEGSVSTLKIQRTQQEDSAVYLCASSHKALAGYNGQFFGPGTRLTVL.

As to this clonotype: Being one base from a much bigger clone, this may be a read error. This chain links TRBV20-1 with TRBJ2-7; D not resolved. CDR1 DFQATT and CDR2 SNEGSKA come from the germline V gene (reference sequence). This CDR3 has 15 residues. Trimming left V 0 bases short and J 6 bases short, with 18 bases between. CDR3 region: CSARDPYGAQVEQYF. The CDR3 region has the DNA TGCAGTGCTAGAGATCCATACGGAGCCCAGGTCGAGCAGTACTTC.

This clonotype showed up many times. The genes are TRBV18 and TRBJ1-5; TRBD1 aligns across 7 bases. Germline V lookup: CDR1 KGHSH, CDR2 LQKENI. V lost 2 bases and J lost 3; bases outside the gene matches: 4. The CDR3 has 15 amino acids. The CDR3 spells CASSPATGSNQPQHF. In DNA, the CDR3 is TGTGCCAGCTCACCAGCGACAGGGTCCAATCAGCCCCAGCATTTT.